This T cell receptor beta chain was profiled in a study of OX40 agonist ivuxolimab in advanced cancers. This table comes from immunoSEQ multiplex PCR, and its TCRdb copy is limited to in-frame clones, with some not included. The sample records fewer than 100,000 clones, around 88% being singletons. The material was CD4+ or CD8+ T cells sorted from blood, obtained in a trial of the OX40 agonist ivuxolimab. The sequence was collected from an adult with an advanced solid tumor such as melanoma, head and neck, liver or kidney cancer.

The CDR3 loop is CASIAGTGLTGELFF. As DNA, the CDR3 is TGTGCCAGCATCGCCGGGACAGGATTAACCGGGGAGCTGTTTTTT. V is TRBV6-5 and J is TRBJ2-2; TRBD1 matches 8 bases. After removal of 7 bases from V and 5 bases from J, the junction contained 9 bases not matched to a gene. The CDR3 has 15 amino acids. CDR1 is MNHEY and CDR2 is SVGAGI in the germline V gene.